This is a list of T cell receptor beta chains from one sample in a study of T-cell memory formation after mild COVID-19. TCRdb called the 5' RACE reads again in MiXCR, with one record for every CDR3 protein. The profile shows approximately 250,000 distinct CDR3 sequences, roughly 15% of them singletons. The sequencing sample was made of PBMCs or a T cell subset sorted from them (not recorded which). These receptors were taken from a man in his late teens or twenties who had mild COVID-19 (a few samples of this study predate the infection). Cell type and time point are not known. Both conserved end residues are part of each CDR3. D genes are given only for firm matches. The size entry is marked missing in some rows and otherwise reads once, few, many or a size class.

clone size: few; V gene: TRBV7-2; J gene: TRBJ2-3; D gene: TRBD2; CDR3 protein: CASSWRLAASTDTQYF; CDR3 DNA: TGTGCCAGCAGCTGGAGACTAGCGGCTAGCACAGATACGCAGTATTTT
clone size: many; V gene: TRBV5-1; J gene: TRBJ1-1; D gene: .; CDR3 protein: CASSVDTNTEAFF; CDR3 DNA: TGCGCCAGCAGCGTGGACACTAACACTGAAGCTTTCTTT
clone size: few; V gene: TRBV6-5; J gene: TRBJ2-3; D gene: .; CDR3 protein: CASSYSPGKTTDTQYF; CDR3 DNA: TGTGCCAGCAGTTACTCCCCAGGGAAAACAACAGATACGCAGTATTTT
clone size: few; V gene: TRBV12-3/TRBV12-4; J gene: TRBJ1-3; D gene: .; CDR3 protein: CASSSRGLFSGNTIYF; CDR3 DNA: TGTGCCAGCAGTTCGAGGGGCCTCTTCTCTGGAAACACCATATATTTT
clone size: .; V gene: TRBV5-1; J gene: TRBJ2-2; D gene: TRBD2; CDR3 protein: CASSLSTSGNTGELFF; CDR3 DNA: TGCGCCAGCAGCTTGTCAACTAGCGGCAACACCGGGGAGCTGTTTTTT
clone size: few; V gene: TRBV7-2; J gene: TRBJ2-3; D gene: .; CDR3 protein: CASSTRDSPTDTQYF; CDR3 DNA: TGTGCCAGCAGCACCAGGGATTCCCCCACAGATACGCAGTATTTT
clone size: few; V gene: TRBV7-6; J gene: TRBJ2-1; D gene: TRBD1; CDR3 protein: CASSTGGWEQFF; CDR3 DNA: TGTGCCAGCAGCACAGGGGGATGGGAGCAGTTCTTC
clone size: .; V gene: TRBV18; J gene: TRBJ1-5; D gene: TRBD1; CDR3 protein: CASSGQGDQPQHF; CDR3 DNA: TGTGCCAGCTCCGGACAGGGGGATCAGCCCCAGCATTTT
clone size: many; V gene: TRBV20-1; J gene: TRBJ2-2; D gene: TRBD2; CDR3 protein: CSASSRWLAGGIRAGELFF; CDR3 DNA: TGCAGTGCTAGCTCGCGGTGGCTAGCGGGGGGGATTAGGGCCGGGGAGCTGTTTTTT
clone size: few; V gene: TRBV10-3; J gene: TRBJ1-3; D gene: .; CDR3 protein: CAISESNPSTIYF; CDR3 DNA: TGTGCCATCAGTGAGTCGAACCCTAGCACCATATATTTT
clone size: few; V gene: TRBV12-3/TRBV12-4; J gene: TRBJ2-2; D gene: .; CDR3 protein: CASSFGHATGELFF; CDR3 DNA: TGTGCCAGCAGTTTCGGACACGCCACCGGGGAGCTGTTTTTT
clone size: .; V gene: TRBV11-2; J gene: TRBJ2-5; D gene: TRBD2; CDR3 protein: CASSSGGLAQETQYF; CDR3 DNA: TGTGCCAGCAGCTCCGGGGGACTAGCCCAAGAGACCCAGTACTTC
clone size: .; V gene: TRBV5-1; J gene: TRBJ1-6; D gene: .; CDR3 protein: CASSLIWGSNSPLHF; CDR3 DNA: TGCGCCAGCAGCTTGATATGGGGCTCTAATTCACCCCTCCACTTT
clone size: many; V gene: TRBV12-3/TRBV12-4; J gene: TRBJ2-7; D gene: .; CDR3 protein: CASSETQGPYEQYF; CDR3 DNA: TGTGCCAGCAGCGAAACTCAGGGACCCTACGAGCAGTACTTC
clone size: .; V gene: TRBV6-1; J gene: TRBJ1-1; D gene: TRBD1; CDR3 protein: CASSESWTGYPEAFF; CDR3 DNA: TGTGCCAGCAGTGAATCGTGGACAGGGTACCCCGAAGCTTTCTTT
clone size: .; V gene: TRBV4-1; J gene: TRBJ1-5; D gene: .; CDR3 protein: CASSQDWGGGGQPQHF; CDR3 DNA: TGCGCCAGCAGCCAAGATTGGGGAGGGGGAGGCCAGCCCCAGCATTTT
clone size: .; V gene: TRBV20-1; J gene: TRBJ2-3; D gene: .; CDR3 protein: CSAGGRGTDTQYF; CDR3 DNA: TGCAGTGCCGGGGGGCGGGGGACAGATACGCAGTATTTT
clone size: .; V gene: TRBV29-1; J gene: TRBJ2-5; D gene: .; CDR3 protein: CSVDGGETQYF; CDR3 DNA: TGCAGCGTTGATGGGGGAGAGACCCAGTACTTC
clone size: few; V gene: TRBV24-1; J gene: TRBJ2-2; D gene: .; CDR3 protein: CATSEHRTARELFF; CDR3 DNA: TGTGCCACCAGTGAACACAGGACAGCCAGGGAGCTGTTTTTT
clone size: few; V gene: TRBV5-6; J gene: TRBJ2-7; D gene: .; CDR3 protein: CASSSGLRRTYEQYF; CDR3 DNA: TGTGCCAGCAGCTCGGGACTTCGCAGGACCTACGAGCAGTACTTC
clone size: .; V gene: TRBV14; J gene: TRBJ2-3; D gene: .; CDR3 protein: CASRVSSTDTQYF; CDR3 DNA: TGTGCCAGCAGGGTTTCTAGCACAGATACGCAGTATTTT
clone size: .; V gene: TRBV24-1; J gene: TRBJ2-1; D gene: .; CDR3 protein: CATSDLNGNEQFF; CDR3 DNA: TGTGCCACCAGTGATTTGAACGGCAATGAGCAGTTCTTC
clone size: .; V gene: TRBV5-6; J gene: TRBJ1-1; D gene: .; CDR3 protein: CASSKGPPNTEAFF; CDR3 DNA: TGTGCCAGCAGCAAGGGACCGCCGAACACTGAAGCTTTCTTT
clone size: .; V gene: TRBV5-1; J gene: TRBJ1-1; D gene: .; CDR3 protein: CASSLQDRNTEAFF; CDR3 DNA: TGCGCCAGCAGCCTACAGGACAGGAACACTGAAGCTTTCTTT
clone size: .; V gene: TRBV20-1; J gene: TRBJ2-7; D gene: .; CDR3 protein: CSASPKKPYEQYF; CDR3 DNA: TGCAGTGCTAGTCCCAAGAAGCCCTACGAGCAGTACTTC
clone size: few; V gene: TRBV6-6; J gene: TRBJ1-2; D gene: .; CDR3 protein: CASSYSNLPTF; CDR3 DNA: TGTGCCAGCAGTTACTCGAACCTTCCCACCTTC
clone size: once; V gene: TRBV12-3/TRBV12-4; J gene: TRBJ2-5; D gene: .; CDR3 protein: CASSNPVGETQYF; CDR3 DNA: TGTGCCAGCAGTAACCCCGTTGGTGAGACCCAGTACTTC
clone size: few; V gene: TRBV4-1; J gene: TRBJ2-5; D gene: .; CDR3 protein: CASSQAHLVAKETQYF; CDR3 DNA: TGCGCCAGCAGCCAGGCCCACCTGGTTGCCAAAGAGACCCAGTACTTC
clone size: few; V gene: TRBV6-2/TRBV6-3; J gene: TRBJ1-6; D gene: .; CDR3 protein: CASSYQLTSSYNSPLHF; CDR3 DNA: TGTGCCAGCAGTTACCAACTGACAAGCTCCTATAATTCACCCCTCCACTTT
clone size: few; V gene: TRBV11-2; J gene: TRBJ2-5; D gene: .; CDR3 protein: CASSMETQYF; CDR3 DNA: TGTGCCAGCAGCATGGAGACCCAGTACTTC
clone size: .; V gene: TRBV20-1; J gene: TRBJ2-1; D gene: TRBD2; CDR3 protein: CSAPDSGGYGRGQFF; CDR3 DNA: TGCAGTGCTCCAGATAGCGGGGGGTACGGTCGAGGGCAGTTCTTC
clone size: .; V gene: TRBV20-1; J gene: TRBJ2-3; D gene: TRBD2; CDR3 protein: CSARDASGGRDTQYF; CDR3 DNA: TGCAGTGCTAGAGATGCCAGCGGGGGACGGGATACGCAGTATTTT
clone size: few; V gene: TRBV9; J gene: TRBJ2-2; D gene: TRBD2; CDR3 protein: CASSVSTSGGLLTGELFF; CDR3 DNA: TGTGCCAGCAGCGTAAGCACTAGCGGGGGGCTACTGACCGGGGAGCTGTTTTTT
clone size: .; V gene: TRBV6-1; J gene: TRBJ1-5; D gene: .; CDR3 protein: CASTSRSNQPQHF; CDR3 DNA: TGTGCCAGCACATCACGTAGCAATCAGCCCCAGCATTTT
clone size: once; V gene: TRBV7-2; J gene: TRBJ1-3; D gene: .; CDR3 protein: CASSSSQIHLVDSGNTIYF; CDR3 DNA: TGTGCCAGCAGCTCATCACAGATACATCTCGTTGACTCTGGAAACACCATATATTTT
clone size: .; V gene: TRBV7-9; J gene: TRBJ1-3; D gene: .; CDR3 protein: CASSLEGNTIYF; CDR3 DNA: TGTGCCAGCAGCTTAGAGGGAAACACCATATATTTT
clone size: .; V gene: TRBV4-1; J gene: TRBJ1-5; D gene: .; CDR3 protein: CASSQSRGVHQPQHF; CDR3 DNA: TGCGCCAGCAGCCAAAGTCGAGGGGTTCATCAGCCCCAGCATTTT
clone size: few; V gene: TRBV4-3; J gene: TRBJ2-5; D gene: .; CDR3 protein: CASSPDPTATQYF; CDR3 DNA: TGCGCCAGCAGCCCTGACCCGACTGCTACCCAGTACTTC
clone size: .; V gene: TRBV7-2; J gene: TRBJ2-5; D gene: .; CDR3 protein: CASSWGRQETQYF; CDR3 DNA: TGTGCCAGCAGCTGGGGGCGACAAGAGACCCAGTACTTC
clone size: .; V gene: TRBV20-1; J gene: TRBJ2-3; D gene: .; CDR3 protein: CSATRQATPTDTQYF; CDR3 DNA: TGCAGTGCTACCAGACAGGCGACCCCCACAGATACGCAGTATTTT
clone size: .; V gene: TRBV5-6; J gene: TRBJ1-4; D gene: .; CDR3 protein: CASSLRGDEKLFF; CDR3 DNA: TGTGCCAGCAGCTTGAGAGGGGACGAAAAACTGTTTTTT
clone size: .; V gene: TRBV21-1; J gene: TRBJ2-7; D gene: .; CDR3 protein: CASSKTGGRYEQYF; CDR3 DNA: TGTGCCAGCAGCAAGACAGGGGGCAGGTACGAGCAGTACTTC
clone size: .; V gene: TRBV12-3/TRBV12-4; J gene: TRBJ2-3; D gene: TRBD2; CDR3 protein: CASRRTSGDGTDTQYF; CDR3 DNA: TGTGCCAGCAGGCGGACTAGCGGGGATGGCACAGATACGCAGTATTTT
clone size: few; V gene: TRBV7-2; J gene: TRBJ2-2; D gene: .; CDR3 protein: CASSLVANTGELFF; CDR3 DNA: TGTGCCAGCAGCTTAGTTGCTAACACCGGGGAGCTGTTTTTT
clone size: few; V gene: TRBV7-8; J gene: TRBJ2-1; D gene: TRBD1; CDR3 protein: CASSLRDRVLENEQFF; CDR3 DNA: TGTGCCAGCAGCTTACGGGACAGGGTATTAGAGAATGAGCAGTTCTTC
clone size: many; V gene: TRBV27; J gene: TRBJ2-1; D gene: .; CDR3 protein: CASSQSLGGAVYNEQFF; CDR3 DNA: TGTGCCAGCAGTCAATCTTTGGGGGGGGCCGTCTACAATGAGCAGTTCTTC
clone size: .; V gene: TRBV15; J gene: TRBJ2-2; D gene: TRBD2; CDR3 protein: CASSGGGPTGELFF; CDR3 DNA: TGTGCCTCCAGCGGGGGGGGGCCGACCGGGGAGCTGTTTTTT
clone size: .; V gene: TRBV10-3; J gene: TRBJ2-5; D gene: TRBD1; CDR3 protein: CAISELQGAGETQYF; CDR3 DNA: TGTGCCATCAGTGAGCTCCAGGGGGCGGGAGAGACCCAGTACTTC
clone size: .; V gene: TRBV28; J gene: TRBJ2-5; D gene: .; CDR3 protein: CASSSAGEEETQYF; CDR3 DNA: TGTGCCAGCAGTTCCGCCGGGGAAGAAGAGACCCAGTACTTC
clone size: .; V gene: TRBV4-1; J gene: TRBJ2-1; D gene: TRBD2; CDR3 protein: CASSGTSGYNEQFF; CDR3 DNA: TGCGCCAGCAGCGGGACTAGCGGCTACAATGAGCAGTTCTTC
clone size: .; V gene: TRBV9; J gene: TRBJ2-3; D gene: TRBD2; CDR3 protein: CASSVGSAGGTDTQYF; CDR3 DNA: TGTGCCAGCAGCGTAGGATCAGCGGGGGGCACAGATACGCAGTATTTT
clone size: .; V gene: TRBV5-1; J gene: TRBJ2-6; D gene: TRBD1; CDR3 protein: CASRDRGRSGANVLTF; CDR3 DNA: TGCGCCAGCAGGGACAGGGGGCGATCTGGGGCCAACGTCCTGACTTTC
clone size: .; V gene: TRBV2; J gene: TRBJ1-1; D gene: .; CDR3 protein: CASMRDKGTEAFF; CDR3 DNA: TGTGCCAGCATGCGGGACAAAGGCACTGAAGCTTTCTTT
clone size: .; V gene: TRBV6-5; J gene: TRBJ1-2; D gene: TRBD1; CDR3 protein: CASSYSIYRGGGYTF; CDR3 DNA: TGTGCCAGCAGTTACTCGATTTACAGGGGTGGTGGCTACACCTTC
clone size: few; V gene: TRBV9; J gene: TRBJ1-2; D gene: .; CDR3 protein: CASSVGGPGQRWDYGYTF; CDR3 DNA: TGTGCCAGCAGCGTAGGTGGACCCGGACAGAGGTGGGACTATGGCTACACCTTC